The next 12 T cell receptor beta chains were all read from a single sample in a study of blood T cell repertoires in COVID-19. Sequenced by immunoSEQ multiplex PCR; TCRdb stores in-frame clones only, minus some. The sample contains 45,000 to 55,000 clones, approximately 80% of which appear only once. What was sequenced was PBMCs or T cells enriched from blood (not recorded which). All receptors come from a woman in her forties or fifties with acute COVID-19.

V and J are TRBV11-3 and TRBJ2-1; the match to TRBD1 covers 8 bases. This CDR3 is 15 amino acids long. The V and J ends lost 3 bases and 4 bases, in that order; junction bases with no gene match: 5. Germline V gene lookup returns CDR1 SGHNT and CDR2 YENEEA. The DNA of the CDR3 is TGTGCCAGCAGCTTCCAGGGGGCGCAATACAATGAGCAGTTCTTC. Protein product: CASSFQGAQYNEQFF.

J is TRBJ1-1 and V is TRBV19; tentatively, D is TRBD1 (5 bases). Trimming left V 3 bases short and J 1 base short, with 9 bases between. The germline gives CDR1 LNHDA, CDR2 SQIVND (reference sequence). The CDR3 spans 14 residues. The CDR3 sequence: CASSIGQQNTEAFF. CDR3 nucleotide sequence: TGTGCCAGTAGTATCGGACAACAGAACACTGAAGCTTTCTTT.

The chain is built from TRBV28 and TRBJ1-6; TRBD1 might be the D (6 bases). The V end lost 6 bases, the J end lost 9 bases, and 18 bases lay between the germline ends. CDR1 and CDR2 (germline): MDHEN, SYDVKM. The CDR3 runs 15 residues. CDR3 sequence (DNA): TGTGCCAGCAGCTTCCTACAGGGCGGCGGTTCACCCCTCCACTTT. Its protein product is CASSFLQGGGSPLHF. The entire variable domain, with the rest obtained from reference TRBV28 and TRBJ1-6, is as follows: DVKVTQSSRYLVKRTGEKVFLECVQDMDHENMFWYRQDPGLGLRLIYFSYDVKMKEKGDIPEGYSVSREKKERFSLILESASTNQTSMYLCASSFLQGGGSPLHFGNGTRLTVT.

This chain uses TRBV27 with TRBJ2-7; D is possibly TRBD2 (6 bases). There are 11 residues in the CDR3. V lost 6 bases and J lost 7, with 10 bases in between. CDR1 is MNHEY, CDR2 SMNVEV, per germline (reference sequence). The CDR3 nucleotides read TGTGCCAGCAGATGGGGAGGTGAGCAGTACTTC. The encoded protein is CASRWGGEQYF.

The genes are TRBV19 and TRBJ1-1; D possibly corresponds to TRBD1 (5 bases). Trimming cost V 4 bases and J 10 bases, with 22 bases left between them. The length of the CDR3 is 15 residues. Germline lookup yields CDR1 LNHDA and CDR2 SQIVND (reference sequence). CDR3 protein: CASSSGGVQGRGAFF. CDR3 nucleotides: TGTGCCAGTAGTAGCGGGGGGGTTCAGGGACGTGGAGCTTTCTTT.

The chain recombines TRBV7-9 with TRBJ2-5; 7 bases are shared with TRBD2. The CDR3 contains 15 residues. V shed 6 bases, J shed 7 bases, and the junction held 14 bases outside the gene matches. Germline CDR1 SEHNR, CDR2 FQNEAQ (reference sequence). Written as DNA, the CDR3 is TGTGCCAGCAGTAGGACTAGTTCACTTGCGGGGACCCAGTACTTC. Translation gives CASSRTSSLAGTQYF.

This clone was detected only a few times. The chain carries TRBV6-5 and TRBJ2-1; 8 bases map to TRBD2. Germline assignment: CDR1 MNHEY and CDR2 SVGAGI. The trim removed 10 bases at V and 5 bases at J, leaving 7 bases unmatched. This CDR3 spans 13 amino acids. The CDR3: CATSKRGNNEQFF. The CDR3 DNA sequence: TGTGCCACCAGCAAGCGGGGGAACAATGAGCAGTTCTTC.

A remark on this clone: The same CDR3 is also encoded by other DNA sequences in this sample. The CDR3 reads CASSLGTSGGGKTQYF. The CDR3 DNA reads as TGTGCCAGCAGCTTAGGGACTAGCGGGGGGGGTAAGACCCAGTACTTC. The chain combines TRBV7-2 with TRBJ2-5; 15 nucleotides agree with TRBD2. V trimming: 1 base; J trimming: 6 bases; junction bases outside the gene matches: 3. Germline values: CDR1 SGHTA, CDR2 FQGNSA. This CDR3 is 16 amino acids long. The variable domain in full, completed from reference TRBV7-2 and TRBJ2-5, reads GAGVSQSPSNKVTEKGKDVELRCDPISGHTALYWYRQSLGQGLEFLIYFQGNSAPDKSGLPSDRFSAERTGGSVSTLTIQRTQQEDSAVYLCASSLGTSGGGKTQYFGPGTRLLVL.

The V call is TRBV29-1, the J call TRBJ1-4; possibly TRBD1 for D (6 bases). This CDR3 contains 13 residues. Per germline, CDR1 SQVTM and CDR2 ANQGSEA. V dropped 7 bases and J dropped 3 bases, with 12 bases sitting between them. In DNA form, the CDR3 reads TGCAGCGGGGGGACACCGTCTAATGAAAAACTGTTTTTT. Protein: CSGGTPSNEKLFF.

CDR3 coding DNA: TGCGCCAGCAGCTCCCCCACAGGGCACGATACGCAGTATTTT. Residues: CASSSPTGHDTQYF. This chain joins TRBV5-1 and TRBJ2-3; D may be TRBD1 (6 bases). Germline CDR1 and CDR2: SGHRS and YFSETQ. The ends were cut back, 3 bases at V and 6 bases at J, with 14 bases in the middle. The CDR3 contains 14 residues.

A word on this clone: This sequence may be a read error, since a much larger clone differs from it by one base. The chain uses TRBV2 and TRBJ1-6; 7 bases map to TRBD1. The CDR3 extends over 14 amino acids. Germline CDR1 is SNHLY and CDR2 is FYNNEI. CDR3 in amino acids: CAGSDYRGNSPLHF. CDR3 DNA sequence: TGTGCCGGCAGTGACTACAGGGGCAATTCACCCCTCCACTTT.

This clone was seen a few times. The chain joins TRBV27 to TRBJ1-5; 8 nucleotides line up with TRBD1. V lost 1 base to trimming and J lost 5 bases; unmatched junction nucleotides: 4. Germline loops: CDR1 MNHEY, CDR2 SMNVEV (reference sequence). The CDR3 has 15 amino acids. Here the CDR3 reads CASSLFSGGYQPQHF. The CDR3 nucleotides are TGTGCCAGCAGTTTATTTTCAGGGGGCTATCAGCCCCAGCATTTT.